These T cell receptor beta chains were read from a single sample in a study of beta chain features in type 1 diabetes. Generated by immunoSEQ multiplex PCR, the TCRdb table keeps only in-frame clones and is missing some. The data show 330,000 or so clones, 10% to 15% seen once. The sequenced sample was naive CD4+ T cells from blood. Source of these receptors: a woman under 30 with type 1 diabetes. The conserved cysteine and the conserved F or W are not part of the CDR3 here.

v_gene	j_gene	CDR3aa
TRBV30	TRBJ1-2	AWTMRGAPNYGYT
TRBV20-1	TRBJ2-7	SANSLYEQY
TRBV6-1	TRBJ1-1	ASSGVLGQFEAF
TRBV28	TRBJ1-1	ASRAWGERGTEAF
TRBV30	TRBJ2-3	ALALALAGGPDTQY
TRBV7-2	TRBJ2-1	ASRSRGGSALF
TRBV15	TRBJ1-1	ATSSVSLGGIPEAF
TRBV7-7	TRBJ2-3	ASSEQGPADTQY
TRBV7-2	TRBJ2-1	ASSLRQKNEQF
TRBV29-1	TRBJ2-1	SVRLAYNEQF
TRBV19	TRBJ2-2	ASRQGANTGELF
TRBV7-2	TRBJ2-3	ASSSRSGRSTDTQY
TRBV11-2	TRBJ2-7	ASSLPGQVVEQY
TRBV30	TRBJ1-1	AWSVRLNTEAF
TRBV30	TRBJ2-7	AWTQGAGGVPRQY
TRBV6-4	TRBJ2-3	ASSAIELAGDTDTQY
TRBV9	TRBJ1-6	ASSVEGGGSPLH
TRBV7-2	TRBJ2-2	ASRQGTNTGELF
TRBV19	TRBJ2-6	ASSIVGPGANVLT
TRBV5-6	TRBJ1-5	ASSSRVRDQPQH
TRBV9	TRBJ2-3	ASSTRTSGSDTQY
TRBV11-3	TRBJ2-5	ASSPGPGTQY
TRBV30	TRBJ2-5	AWKGVQETQY
TRBV28	TRBJ2-2	ASSRQLGDTGELF
TRBV9	TRBJ2-5	ASSVGHSGNQETQY
TRBV29-1	TRBJ1-1	TSSAGEVTEAF
TRBV14	TRBJ1-1	ASSQDAVNTEAF
TRBV5-6	TRBJ1-2	ASSLGAGGANYGYT
TRBV7-9	TRBJ2-7	ASRPASGSYEQY
TRBV28	TRBJ2-3	ASTTTGYGTDTQY
TRBV15	TRBJ1-5	ATSRDTQPQH
TRBV30	TRBJ2-2	AWSVHMAGTGELF
TRBV18	TRBJ1-1	ASSPLGGTDTEAF
TRBV30	TRBJ2-1	AWRPSEAGEQF
TRBV19	TRBJ1-5	ASSRTQHSNQPQH
TRBV5-1	TRBJ2-3	ASSLEVAGLKDTQY
TRBV19	TRBJ2-1	ASSLGLASYNEQF
TRBV4-2	TRBJ2-3	ASSRQGASTDTQY
TRBV9	TRBJ2-2	ASSVRTGAGELF
TRBV13	TRBJ1-1	ASSPRRAVPVAF
TRBV18	TRBJ1-1	ASSPLEGQEAF
TRBV2	TRBJ2-7	ASSRDWTYEQY
TRBV9	TRBJ1-4	ASSGGQGPPF
TRBV7-9	TRBJ2-5	ASSLGLASGSIGETQY
TRBV5-1	TRBJ1-5	ASSPGQNGQPQH
TRBV7-9	TRBJ2-4	ASSRGHTTEAKNIQY
TRBV30	TRBJ2-1	AWGTVAYNEQF
TRBV18	TRBJ2-1	ASSRQGLYNEQF
TRBV4-2	TRBJ2-1	ASSQGYLAGGGNEQF
TRBV19	TRBJ2-3	ASSILRDTQY
TRBV2	TRBJ2-4	ASRKDRVGAKNIQY
TRBV5-4	TRBJ1-2	ASSSQINGYT